The clone carrying this T cell receptor (beta chain) was detected many times. Its specificity is not known. CDR3 length: 14 amino acids. V lost 0 bases to trimming and J lost 3 bases, with 7 bases between them. In germline, CDR1 is SGHTA, CDR2 FQGNSA. This entry belongs to a study of T cells in Graves' hyperthyroidism and ophthalmopathy. Study-wide context: The blood sample was taken at first diagnosis, before treatment began.

Study outcomes and limitations: Most clonotypes expanded in the thyroid (above 0.001) were also present in blood. Model-based prediction identified ophthalmopathy a median approximately 6.2 months prior to its onset.

TCR beta CDR3 regions were amplified from RNA transcripts. First-round RT-PCR targeting the TCR CDR3 was performed with the HTBI primer set. TCRdb passed the multiplex PCR reads through MiXCR, listing each CDR3 protein once. Here the sample spans a few hundred thousand distinct CDR3 sequences, around a sixth being singletons. The chain carries TRBV7-2 and TRBJ2-3, with D hard to call. This receptor was taken from a woman aged 25 to 39 with Graves' hyperthyroidism. The sequenced material came from blood. The CDR3 region has the DNA TGTGCCAGCAGCTTAGCGACCACTACAGATACGCAGTATTTT. Amino acid sequence: CASSLATTTDTQYF.